The 22 T cell receptor beta chains below were found in one sample sequenced in a study of blood T cell repertoires in COVID-19. The repertoire was sequenced with immunoSEQ multiplex PCR; TCRdb's copy has only in-frame clones and lacks some. The repertoire holds 50,000 to 60,000 clones, with almost 85% as singletons. Sequences were obtained from peripheral blood. The receptors come from a human donor in a cohort sampled during active COVID-19.

The rearrangement links TRBV28 to TRBJ1-2, with unresolved D. Deletions cut 3 bases from V and 2 bases from J, with 10 bases between. The germline V gene has CDR1 MDHEN and CDR2 SYDVKM. This CDR3 has 14 residues. CDR3 amino acids: CASSFIAGNYGYTF. CDR3 DNA: TGTGCCAGCAGTTTTATTGCGGGGAACTATGGCTACACCTTC.

The chain recombines TRBV7-9 with TRBJ2-1, with D tentatively TRBD2 (5 bases). Trimming took off 2 bases at V and 9 bases at J, with 14 bases between the two ends. The CDR3 has 14 residues. Germline CDR1 is SEHNR and CDR2 is FQNEAQ (reference sequence). The CDR3 loop is CASSLMGGEGEQFF. CDR3 bases: TGTGCCAGCAGCTTAATGGGTGGTGAGGGTGAGCAGTTCTTC.

This chain joins TRBV5-6 and TRBJ2-5; TRBD1 is a possible D gene (6 bases). Trimming left V 1 base short and J 5 bases short, with 18 bases between. Germline V gene sequence: CDR1 SGHDT, CDR2 YYEEEE. The CDR3 is 16 amino acids. In nucleotides, the CDR3 is TGTGCCAGCAGCTTGATGGACAGAGGGGGTGGGGAGACCCAGTACTTC. Its translation: CASSLMDRGGGETQYF.

The V call is TRBV4-3, the J call TRBJ2-4, with TRBD2 identical over 7 bases. V lost 0 bases, J lost 0 bases, and 5 bases stayed unmatched. Germline V gene data show CDR1 as LGHNA and CDR2 as YSLEER. CDR3 size: 17 residues. The CDR3 nucleotides read TGCGCCAGCAGCCAAGACCTGGGGGGGTCAGCCAAAAACATTCAGTACTTC. It is translated as CASSQDLGGSAKNIQYF.

The CDR3 reads CASSLAGQGAGETQYF. DNA for the CDR3: TGCGCCAGCAGCTTGGCGGGACAGGGGGCCGGTGAGACCCAGTACTTC. The chain employs TRBV5-1 and TRBJ2-5; TRBD1 aligns across 12 bases. Trimming cost V 0 bases and J 5 bases; bases outside gene matches: 5. Germline V gene lookup returns CDR1 SGHRS and CDR2 YFSETQ. The CDR3 extends over 16 amino acids.

The rearrangement links TRBV28 to TRBJ2-1, with 12 bases matching TRBD2. With V trimmed by 5 bases and J by 6 bases, 23 bases remained unmatched. Germline loops: CDR1 MDHEN, CDR2 SYDVKM. This CDR3 comprises 21 residues. CDR3 protein: CASSPAWGTSGPPAPGNEQFF. Here the CDR3 DNA reads TGTGCCAGCAGTCCAGCCTGGGGGACTAGCGGGCCACCAGCCCCGGGCAATGAGCAGTTCTTC.

The V and J genes are TRBV7-2 and TRBJ2-5, with D perhaps TRBD2 (6 bases). The germline V and J ends were trimmed by 9 bases and 6 bases, with 17 bases remaining between them. Germline lookup yields CDR1 SGHTA and CDR2 FQGNSA. CDR3 size: 13 residues. CDR3 in amino acids: CASSGTAVQTQYF. The DNA for the CDR3 is TGTGCCAGTTCCGGGACTGCGGTACAGACCCAGTACTTC. Together with reference TRBV7-2 and TRBJ2-5, the CDR3 gives the full variable domain: GAGVSQSPSNKVTEKGKDVELRCDPISGHTALYWYRQSLGQGLEFLIYFQGNSAPDKSGLPSDRFSAERTGGSVSTLTIQRTQQEDSAVYLCASSGTAVQTQYFGPGTRLLVL.

This chain uses TRBV19 with TRBJ2-3; 9 positions agree with TRBD2. Germline V gene sequence: CDR1 LNHDA, CDR2 SQIVND (reference sequence). V was clipped by 3 bases and J by 0 bases; unmatched bases: 1. The CDR3 is made up of 15 amino acids. CDR3 in amino acids: CASSITSGSTDTQYF. The CDR3 nucleotides read TGTGCCAGTAGTATCACTAGCGGGAGCACAGATACGCAGTATTTT.

This clone was seen once. The chain uses TRBV11-2 and TRBJ2-3, with TRBD2 identical over 7 bases. V lost 3 bases and J lost 4; bases outside the gene matches: 4. The CDR3 runs to 14 residues. Germline CDR1 reads SGHAT; CDR2 reads FQNNGV. CDR3 in amino acids: CASSFPAGADTQYF. CDR3 bases: TGTGCCAGCAGCTTTCCCGCGGGAGCAGATACGCAGTATTTT.

The chain links TRBV6-4 to TRBJ2-7; no definite D call. Germline CDR1 is MRHNA and CDR2 is SNTAGT. V lost 10 bases to trimming and J lost 1 base, with 14 bases between them. The CDR3 contains 13 residues. In nucleotides, the CDR3 is TGTGCCACCTCCGTGAAGAGGTCCTACGAGCAGTACTTC. This translates into CATSVKRSYEQYF.

The chain carries TRBV27 and TRBJ2-2; 7 bases are a match to TRBD2. V lost 0 bases to trimming and J lost 4 bases; unmatched junction nucleotides: 8. In germline, CDR1 is MNHEY, CDR2 SMNVEV (reference sequence). This CDR3 is 17 amino acids long. CDR3 DNA: TGTGCCAGCAGTTTATCCCGGGGAGGGAGCCGCACCGGGGAGCTGTTTTTT. Its translation: CASSLSRGGSRTGELFF.

The rearrangement joins TRBV19 to TRBJ2-7; 7 positions agree with TRBD2. The CDR3 runs 16 residues. Germline V lookup: CDR1 LNHDA, CDR2 SQIVND (reference sequence). V shed 7 bases and J 1 base; nucleotides not matched to a gene: 13. The CDR3, as DNA: TGTGCCAGTAATCCGGGACGGGGGGTCGGGTCCTACGAGCAGTACTTC. Residues: CASNPGRGVGSYEQYF.

This chain links TRBV30 with TRBJ2-5, with TRBD2 identical over 8 bases. The CDR3 has 16 residues. CDR1 and CDR2 from the germline V gene are GTSNPN and SVGIG (reference sequence). Trimming took 1 base from V and 1 from J; bases not matched to a gene: 8. The CDR3 bases are TGTGCCTGGAGTGGGACGGCGGGAGGTCCCCAAGAGACCCAGTACTTC. Encoded protein: CAWSGTAGGPQETQYF. The full variable domain, in which reference TRBV30 and TRBJ2-5 provide the parts outside the CDR3, is SQTIHQWPATLVQPVGSPLSLECTVEGTSNPNLYWYRQAAGRGLQLLFYSVGIGQISSEVPQNLSASRPQDRQFILSSKKLLLSDSGFYLCAWSGTAGGPQETQYFGPGTRLLVL.

The gene calls are TRBV6-5 and TRBJ2-1; tentative D call: TRBD2 (5 bases). The germline V gene encodes CDR1 MNHEY and CDR2 SVGAGI. The CDR3 has 15 residues. The V gene lost 5 bases and the J gene lost 1 base, with 12 bases spanning the gap. CDR3: CASSPTGLSYNEQFF. The CDR3 nucleotides read TGTGCCAGCAGTCCTACTGGACTTTCCTACAATGAGCAGTTCTTC.

The CDR3 DNA follows: TGTGCCAGCAGAGATACAGGGGGCGTAGATGGCTACACCTTC. The encoded protein is CASRDTGGVDGYTF. This chain uses TRBV2 with TRBJ1-2; 9 bases are a match to TRBD1. Unmatched junction bases numbered 8, after V lost 6 bases and J lost 6 bases. In germline, CDR1 is SNHLY, CDR2 FYNNEI. The CDR3 is 14 amino acids.

This sequence joins TRBV7-3 and TRBJ2-7, with D tentatively TRBD1 (6 bases). Trimming stripped 2 bases from V and 6 bases from J, with 11 bases between. The CDR3 runs to 13 residues. Germline loops: CDR1 SGHTA, CDR2 FQGTGA. CDR3 nucleotides: TGTGCCAGCAGCTTACAGGGGTGGGCCGAGCAGTACTTC. It specifies CASSLQGWAEQYF.

The chain combines TRBV24-1 with TRBJ2-3; no firm D call. Trimming stripped 5 bases from V and 3 bases from J, with 14 bases between. Germline CDR1 is KGHDR and CDR2 is SFDVKD. The CDR3 covers 15 residues. CDR3 bases: TGTGCCACCAGTGTCCCGTACGGCAGGACAGATACGCAGTATTTT. Its translation is CATSVPYGRTDTQYF.

The sample holds one count of this clone. The chain joins TRBV4-1 to TRBJ1-5; D not certain. CDR3 size: 15 residues. CDR1 is MGHRA, CDR2 YSYEKL, per germline. V lost 0 bases to trimming and J lost 7 bases, with 13 bases between them. Here the CDR3 DNA reads TGCGCCAGCAGCCAAGATCCGGGCAGCGGCCAGCCCCAGCATTTT. This encodes CASSQDPGSGQPQHF.

This sequence joins TRBV5-5 and TRBJ2-1; 8 nucleotides agree with TRBD2. Germline loops: CDR1 SGHKS, CDR2 YYEKEE (reference sequence). The V gene end was trimmed by 0 bases and the J gene end by 8 bases; junction bases not matched to a gene: 4. The length of the CDR3 is 14 residues. The CDR3 region has the DNA TGTGCCAGCAGCTTGGAAGGGACTAGTGATGAGCAGTTCTTC. This codes for CASSLEGTSDEQFF.

The genes are TRBV10-3 and TRBJ2-7; TRBD2 agrees at 8 bases. The length of the CDR3 is 16 residues. The V gene end was trimmed by 4 bases and the J gene end by 2 bases; junction bases not matched to a gene: 10. The germline V gene encodes CDR1 ENHRY and CDR2 SYGVKD. Written as DNA, the CDR3 is TGTGCCATCAGTGTAGGGGCGACTAGCGAAACCTACGAGCAGTACTTC. It codes for CAISVGATSETYEQYF.

J is TRBJ1-5 and V is TRBV7-2; D might be TRBD1 (5 bases). The germline V gene has CDR1 SGHTA and CDR2 FQGNSA. V shed 5 bases and J shed 9 bases, with 20 bases lying between them. The CDR3 contains 15 residues. CDR3 sequence (DNA): TGTGCCAGCAGCCCCGTCTATGGGGCCGGGGGGCCCCAGCATTTT. Its protein is CASSPVYGAGGPQHF.

This clone appeared once. The rearrangement uses TRBV3-1 (or the pseudogene TRBV3-2) and TRBJ2-1; D is perhaps TRBD2 (5 bases). This CDR3 contains 14 residues. Trimming left V 4 bases short and J 7 bases short, with 14 bases between. The germline V gene has CDR1 LGHDT and CDR2 YNNKEL (reference sequence). The CDR3 reads CASSLQGSGNEQFF. The CDR3 DNA is TGTGCCAGCAGCCTACAAGGGTCGGGGAATGAGCAGTTCTTC.